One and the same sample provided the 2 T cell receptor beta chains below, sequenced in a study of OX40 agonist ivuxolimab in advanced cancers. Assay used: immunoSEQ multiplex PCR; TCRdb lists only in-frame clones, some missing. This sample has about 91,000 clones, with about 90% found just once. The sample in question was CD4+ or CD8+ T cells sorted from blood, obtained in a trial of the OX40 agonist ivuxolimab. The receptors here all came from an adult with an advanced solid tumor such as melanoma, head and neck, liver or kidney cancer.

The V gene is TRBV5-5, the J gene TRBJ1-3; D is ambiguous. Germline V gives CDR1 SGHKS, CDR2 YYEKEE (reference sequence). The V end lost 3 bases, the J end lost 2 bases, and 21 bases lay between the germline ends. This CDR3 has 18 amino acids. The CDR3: CASSWAMRVEVTGNTIYF. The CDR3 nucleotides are TGTGCCAGCAGCTGGGCTATGAGGGTTGAAGTTACTGGAAACACCATATATTTT.

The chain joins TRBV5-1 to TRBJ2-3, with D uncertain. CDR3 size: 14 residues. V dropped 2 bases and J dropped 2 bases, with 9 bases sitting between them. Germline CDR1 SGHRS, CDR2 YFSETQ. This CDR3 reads CASSLRIDTDTQYF. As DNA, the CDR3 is TGCGCCAGCAGCTTACGAATCGACACAGATACGCAGTATTTT.